The T cell receptor beta chain under discussion was sequenced for a study of OX40 agonist ivuxolimab in advanced cancers. Findings and limits, study-wide: More expanded clones were seen, on average, in CD8+ T cells than in CD4+.

This CDR3 spans 18 amino acids. CDR1 and CDR2 from the germline V gene are SEHNR and FQNEAQ (reference sequence). J was trimmed by 2 bases and V by 5 bases; bases with no gene match: 9. Here immunoSEQ multiplex PCR was the method, and the copy in TCRdb shows in-frame clones only, minus some. The sample yields under 60,000 clones, 75% to 90% seen once. As concerns this clone: The target antigen is unknown.

The TCR sequence derives from an adult with an advanced solid tumor such as melanoma, head and neck, liver or kidney cancer. This chain links TRBV7-9 with TRBJ2-3; TRBD2 aligns across 14 bases. The sequencing used CD4+ or CD8+ T cells sorted from blood, collected in a trial of the OX40 agonist ivuxolimab. CDR3 DNA sequence: TGTGCCAGCAGCGGCTGGACTAGCGGGGGGTATCTCACAGATACGCAGTATTTT. It yields the protein CASSGWTSGGYLTDTQYF.